The sequence of this T cell receptor beta chain was determined in a study of blood T cell repertoires in COVID-19. Germline CDR1 reads KGHSH; CDR2 reads LQKENI. This CDR3 is 16 amino acids long. The germline V and J ends were trimmed by 1 base and 0 bases, with 9 bases remaining between them. Sequencing used immunoSEQ multiplex PCR; TCRdb keeps in-frame clones, though not all of them. The sample lists 250,000 to 300,000 clones; approximately 91% were seen once. Clinical history reported by participants formed the basis on which cohorts were assigned. With respect to this clone: At the DNA level, this CDR3 is encoded by other sequences in the same sample as well.

Source material: PBMCs or T cells enriched from blood (not recorded which). This clonotype was sampled from a woman in her thirties or forties with acute COVID-19. The chain combines TRBV18 with TRBJ1-4; D may be TRBD1 (6 bases). The CDR3 sequence: CASSPLQGATNEKLFF. The CDR3, as DNA: TGTGCCAGCTCACCACTACAGGGAGCAACTAATGAAAAACTGTTTTTT.